These 32 T cell receptor beta chains came from one sample sequenced in a study of monozygotic twins with inflammatory bowel disease. TCRdb reprocessed the 5' RACE reads; each CDR3 protein has one entry and no DNA is given. The listing records over 130,000 distinct CDR3 sequences. Specimen: blood. The receptors derive from a human donor with ulcerative colitis or Crohn's disease, or a healthy co-twin of an affected twin (not recorded which).

CDR3 loop: CSVRENTGELFF. The rearrangement uses TRBV29-1 and TRBJ2-2. The CDR3 sequence is 12 residues long. Germline V gene sequence: CDR1 SQVTM, CDR2 ANQGSEA.

The rearrangement joins TRBV7-2 to TRBJ2-7. In germline, CDR1 is SGHTA, CDR2 FQGNSA. This CDR3 region has 12 residues. This CDR3 reads CASSSVANEQYF.

The chain is built from TRBV3-1 and TRBJ1-1; TCRdb picks TRBD1, but there is no DNA to check that call. CDR1 is LGHDT and CDR2 is YNNKEL in the germline V gene (reference sequence). This CDR3 spans 15 amino acids. The chain's CDR3 is CASSQDPGGRAEAFF.

The V gene is TRBV5-1, the J gene TRBJ2-7. Germline CDR1 and CDR2: SGHRS and YFSETQ. CDR3 length: 14 amino acids. This chain's CDR3 is CASSSPDGSYEQYF.

The V call is TRBV24-1, the J call TRBJ1-4; TCRdb's D gene call, TRBD1, goes unchecked for lack of DNA. CDR3 length: 12 amino acids. Per germline, CDR1 KGHDR and CDR2 SFDVKD. The CDR3 region is CATLAGARNPVF.

The CDR3: CASSTSVGSGLENTEAFF. The chain is built from TRBV6-2 or TRBV6-3 and TRBJ1-1. Germline loops: CDR1 MNHEY, CDR2 SVGEGT. This CDR3 comprises 18 residues.

This rearrangement joins TRBV7-2 to TRBJ1-1; the TRBD1 assignment by TCRdb is unverifiable without DNA. The CDR3 length is 13 residues. Germline V lookup: CDR1 SGHTA, CDR2 FQGNSA. This chain's CDR3 is CASSPTGQTWAFF.

The chain joins TRBV5-1 to TRBJ2-2. Germline values: CDR1 SGHRS, CDR2 YFSETQ. The CDR3 runs to 14 residues. The CDR3 loop reads CASSLGQNTGELFF.

The gene calls are TRBV27 and TRBJ2-7; there is no DNA to check the TCRdb D call of TRBD1. Germline values: CDR1 MNHEY, CDR2 SMNVEV (reference sequence). This CDR3 spans 14 amino acids. This CDR3 reads CASSLGLEGYEQYF.

This chain links TRBV7-9 with TRBJ2-7. In germline, CDR1 is SEHNR, CDR2 FQNEAQ (reference sequence). The CDR3 has 11 residues. The CDR3 loop is CASSLTYEQYF.

The genes are TRBV10-3 and TRBJ2-1; lacking DNA, the TRBD1 call made by TCRdb goes unchecked. The CDR3 runs to 13 residues. Germline CDR1 ENHRY, CDR2 SYGVKD. The chain's CDR3 is CAIRQGIWGEQFF.

This rearrangement joins TRBV6-5 to TRBJ1-5. The CDR3 spans 13 residues. The V gene's germline CDR1 is MNHEY and CDR2 SVGAGI. The CDR3 region is CASSYGTNQPQHF.

The chain recombines TRBV5-1 with TRBJ2-6; TCRdb proposes TRBD2, but this gene call is untestable without DNA. The CDR3 is made up of 14 amino acids. The germline V gene has CDR1 SGHRS and CDR2 YFSETQ. CDR3 protein: CASSPVVGANVLTF.

The chain carries TRBV6-2 or TRBV6-3 and TRBJ2-7; the D call from TCRdb, TRBD1, cannot be confirmed without DNA. The CDR3 extends over 17 amino acids. The germline V gene encodes CDR1 MNHEY and CDR2 SVGEGT. This CDR3 reads CASSYQEGGRRSYEQYF.

The chain carries TRBV2 and TRBJ1-6; the D call of TRBD1 rests on TCRdb alone, since no DNA is present to check it. This CDR3 spans 13 amino acids. Germline-derived CDR1 and CDR2 are SNHLY and FYNNEI. CDR3 sequence reads: CASSGQYNSPLHF.

V is TRBV4-3 and J is TRBJ2-2; without DNA, the TCRdb call of TRBD2 cannot be checked. From germline, CDR1 is LGHNA and CDR2 YSLEER. The CDR3 totals 16 residues. The CDR3 sequence: CASSQDWEGMVGELFF.

This chain joins TRBV10-3 and TRBJ1-1; the D gene TCRdb calls, TRBD1, cannot be checked with no DNA. The CDR3 is 16 residues long. CDR1 and CDR2 (germline): ENHRY, SYGVKD. The CDR3 loop is CAISESTGGSGTEAFF.

V gene TRBV7-6 combines with J gene TRBJ1-3; the TCRdb call, TRBD1, lacks DNA for checking. Germline V lookup: CDR1 SGHVS, CDR2 FNYEAQ. The CDR3 totals 16 residues. The CDR3 protein is CASSPLGGYSGNTIYF.

The chain employs TRBV4-1 and TRBJ1-6; TCRdb's D gene call, TRBD1, goes unchecked for lack of DNA. Germline CDR1 MGHRA, CDR2 YSYEKL. This CDR3 has 19 residues. CDR3 sequence reads: CASSPSGGFPSSYNSPLHF.

This chain connects TRBV10-3 to TRBJ1-2; TCRdb outputs TRBD1, but without DNA this stays unchecked. Germline CDR1 and CDR2: ENHRY and SYGVKD. This CDR3 is built from 15 residues. Here the CDR3 reads CAIRGQGDSNYGYTF.

V is TRBV12-3 or TRBV12-4 and J is TRBJ2-7. CDR3 length: 13 residues. This chain's CDR3 is CASRLAAAYEQYF.

V usage is TRBV6-5 and J usage is TRBJ2-7; TCRdb picks TRBD1, but there is no DNA to check that call. Per the germline V gene, CDR1 is MNHEY and CDR2 is SVGAGI. This CDR3 is 14 amino acids long. The CDR3 region is CASSWYRSSYEQYF.

This chain connects TRBV6-1 to TRBJ2-1; TCRdb selects TRBD1, and the lack of DNA leaves this call unchecked. The CDR3 sequence is 14 residues long. Per germline, CDR1 MNHNS and CDR2 SASEGT. The CDR3 region is CATETGTGYNEQFF.

This chain connects TRBV5-1 to TRBJ1-2; the TRBD1 assignment by TCRdb is unverifiable without DNA. The CDR3 length is 12 residues. Germline V gene lookup returns CDR1 SGHRS and CDR2 YFSETQ. The CDR3 loop is CASSLEGRGYTF.

V gene TRBV5-1 combines with J gene TRBJ1-5; the D call of TRBD1 rests on TCRdb alone, since no DNA is present to check it. The germline V gene encodes CDR1 SGHRS and CDR2 YFSETQ. The CDR3 runs 11 residues. The CDR3 protein is CASTTDTTLPF. The full variable domain, rest sourced from reference TRBV5-1 and TRBJ1-5, is KAGVTQTPRYLIKTRGQQVTLSCSPISGHRSVSWYQQTPGQGLQFLFEYFSETQRNKGNFPGRFSGRQFSNSRSEMNVSTLELGDSALYLCASTTDTTLPFGDGTRLSIL.

The chain is built from TRBV11-2 and TRBJ2-2; as DNA is missing, the TRBD1 call by TCRdb cannot be tested. CDR1 and CDR2 from the germline V gene are SGHAT and FQNNGV. This CDR3 has 17 residues. The CDR3 is CASSLDFRGQVTGELFF.

The CDR3 sequence is CASSYGTPNEKLFF. The rearrangement links TRBV6-5 to TRBJ1-4. The CDR3 is 14 amino acids. Germline-derived CDR1 and CDR2 are MNHEY and SVGAGI.

V and J are TRBV29-1 and TRBJ2-7; no DNA is available, so the TRBD1 call from TCRdb remains unchecked. CDR1 is SQVTM and CDR2 is ANQGSEA in the germline V gene. The CDR3 consists of 16 residues. The CDR3 spells CSVEDWEGQGPYEQYF.

This chain connects TRBV11-3 to TRBJ2-1; TCRdb gives TRBD1 as the D gene, but with no DNA this cannot be confirmed. The germline gives CDR1 SGHNT, CDR2 YENEEA. The CDR3 totals 16 residues. The CDR3 spells CASSSRDGSSYNEQFF.

This chain uses TRBV5-1 with TRBJ1-4; TCRdb proposes TRBD1, but this gene call is untestable without DNA. Per the germline V gene, CDR1 is SGHRS and CDR2 is YFSETQ. The length of the CDR3 is 17 residues. CDR3 region: CASSWDRGRATNEKLFF.

V is TRBV20-1 and J is TRBJ1-4. From germline, CDR1 is DFQATT and CDR2 SNEGSKA (reference sequence). CDR3 size: 14 residues. The chain's CDR3 is CSASVSATNEKLFF.

This chain uses TRBV7-9 with TRBJ2-3; TCRdb gives TRBD2 as the D gene, but with no DNA this cannot be confirmed. There are 16 residues in the CDR3. The germline CDR1 and CDR2 sequences are SEHNR and FQNEAQ (reference sequence). The CDR3 sequence: CASSPPSGGGRDTQYF.